Below are 22 T cell receptor beta chains sequenced from a single sample in a study of T-cell reconstitution after alpha-beta-depleted transplantation in children. Preparation of the TCRbeta library involved a method that used unique molecular identifiers. MiXCR was run by TCRdb on the PCR reads, yielding one entry per CDR3 protein. The sample has about 230,000 distinct CDR3 sequences, around 9.5% seen once. The material sequenced was PBMCs from the stem cell graft donor, taken from the stem cell graft. These receptors originate from a human donor who donated a stem cell graft to a child with acute lymphoblastic leukemia.

This clonotype was seen repeatedly, ten times or more. The rearrangement joins TRBV20-1 to TRBJ2-7; possibly TRBD2 for D (6 bases). The CDR3 is made up of 13 amino acids. CDR1 is DFQATT, CDR2 SNEGSKA, per germline (reference sequence). Trimming left V 3 bases short and J 4 bases short, with 13 bases between. The CDR3 coding sequence is TGCAGTGCTAGTCGACTAGGCTCTTACGAGCAGTACTTC. It encodes CSASRLGSYEQYF.

This clonotype was seen repeatedly, ten times or more. The rearrangement links TRBV14 to TRBJ2-2, with D possibly matching TRBD2 (5 bases). This CDR3 contains 17 residues. Trimming removed 0 bases from V and 6 bases from J, with 17 bases in between. Per the germline V gene, CDR1 is SGHDN and CDR2 is FVKESK. CDR3 loop: CASSQDSSFLGAGELFF. The CDR3 coding sequence is TGTGCCAGCAGCCAAGATTCGAGTTTTCTCGGGGCCGGGGAGCTGTTTTTT.

In this sample, this clonotype turned up many times. The genes are TRBV10-3 and TRBJ2-2; D ambiguous. V dropped 6 bases and J dropped 1 base, with 9 bases sitting between them. The CDR3 extends over 14 amino acids. Germline lookup yields CDR1 ENHRY and CDR2 SYGVKD. The CDR3 bases are TGTGCCATCAGCCCATGGGGGAACACCGGGGAGCTGTTTTTT. Translation: CAISPWGNTGELFF.

This clonotype was counted between two and nine times. V gene TRBV5-1 combines with J gene TRBJ1-3; D may be TRBD1 (6 bases). Germline values: CDR1 SGHRS, CDR2 YFSETQ. V was trimmed by 4 bases and J by 0 bases, leaving 17 bases between them. This CDR3 region has 17 residues. The CDR3 nucleotides read TGCGCCAGCAGCCCAGGTTTGGGACACAACTCTGGAAACACCATATATTTT. Its translation: CASSPGLGHNSGNTIYF. The full variable domain, with the rest looked up from reference TRBV5-1 and TRBJ1-3, is KAGVTQTPRYLIKTRGQQVTLSCSPISGHRSVSWYQQTPGQGLQFLFEYFSETQRNKGNFPGRFSGRQFSNSRSEMNVSTLELGDSALYLCASSPGLGHNSGNTIYFGEGSWLTVV.

This clonotype was counted between two and nine times. The chain's CDR3 is CASSPSRDRLLGYTF. CDR3 nucleotides: TGTGCCAGCAGCCCGTCCCGGGACAGGTTATTAGGCTACACCTTC. The chain carries TRBV11-2 and TRBJ1-2, with 8 bases matching TRBD1. Losses at the gene ends were 5 bases for V and 8 bases for J; bases not matched to a gene: 13. This CDR3 comprises 15 residues. CDR1 is SGHAT and CDR2 is FQNNGV in the germline V gene. Filled out from reference TRBV11-2 and TRBJ1-2, the complete variable domain reads EAGVAQSPRYKIIEKRQSVAFWCNPISGHATLYWYQQILGQGPKLLIQFQNNGVVDDSQLPKDRFSAERLKGVDSTLKIQPAKLEDSAVYLCASSPSRDRLLGYTFGSGTRLTVV.

V is TRBV7-9 and J is TRBJ2-1; no clear D gene. CDR1 is SEHNR, CDR2 FQNEAQ, per germline (reference sequence). CDR3 length: 19 amino acids. V lost 5 bases to trimming and J lost 3 bases, with 26 bases between them. The CDR3 DNA is TGTGCCAGCAGCCTAATCCAATTCAGGAGCCGTGCGGTCTACAATGAGCAGTTCTTC. Translated: CASSLIQFRSRAVYNEQFF.

This clonotype has at least ten counts. J is TRBJ2-5 and V is TRBV3-1; a weak D match, TRBD2 (5 bases). Germline assignment: CDR1 LGHDT and CDR2 YNNKEL (reference sequence). The ends were cut back, 1 base at V and 5 bases at J, with 23 bases in the middle. The CDR3 consists of 18 residues. The CDR3 spells CASSQGLKGPTRGETQYF. CDR3 in DNA: TGTGCCAGCAGCCAAGGCTTAAAGGGTCCGACCAGAGGGGAGACCCAGTACTTC.

This clonotype was counted between two and nine times. The V and J genes are TRBV5-1 and TRBJ2-7; possibly TRBD1 for D (5 bases). V was clipped by 1 base and J by 0 bases, with 11 bases between them. Germline V gene lookup returns CDR1 SGHRS and CDR2 YFSETQ. This CDR3 region has 15 residues. CDR3 in amino acids: CASSLYQGLSYEQYF. CDR3 nucleotide sequence: TGCGCCAGCAGCTTGTACCAGGGTCTCTCCTACGAGCAGTACTTC.

This clonotype was seen more than once but under ten times. J is TRBJ2-5 and V is TRBV27; D not resolved. CDR1 and CDR2 (germline): MNHEY, SMNVEV (reference sequence). The V end was cut by 6 bases, the J end by 2 bases, with 13 bases between. This CDR3 is 14 amino acids long. Here the CDR3 reads CASRPLMEQETQYF. DNA of the CDR3: TGTGCCAGCAGACCTTTGATGGAACAAGAGACCCAGTACTTC.

This clonotype was detected many times. V and J are TRBV5-1 and TRBJ1-1; 7 bases are a match to TRBD1. Germline lookup yields CDR1 SGHRS and CDR2 YFSETQ. CDR3 size: 13 residues. J gave up 2 bases and V 3 bases, and 1 base lay outside the gene matches. The CDR3 sequence is CASSWDSNTEAFF. The CDR3 bases are TGCGCCAGCAGCTGGGACAGCAACACTGAAGCTTTCTTT.

This clonotype was detected ten times or more. The rearrangement links TRBV20-1 to TRBJ2-2; no clear D gene. The germline CDR1 and CDR2 sequences are DFQATT and SNEGSKA (reference sequence). V was cut by 3 bases and J by 7 bases, with 6 bases left in between. There are 11 residues in the CDR3. Here the CDR3 reads CSASRIGELFF. CDR3 DNA: TGCAGTGCTAGTCGGATCGGGGAGCTGTTTTTT.

This clonotype was detected only a few times. The J gene is TRBJ2-1, the V gene TRBV6-5; D is ambiguous. Germline-derived CDR1 and CDR2 are MNHEY and SVGAGI. The V gene lost 2 bases and the J gene lost 0 bases, with 14 bases spanning the gap. The CDR3 covers 17 residues. CDR3 DNA sequence: TGTGCCAGCAGTTACGGTTTTCCCCTGAGCTCCTACAATGAGCAGTTCTTC. It codes for CASSYGFPLSSYNEQFF.

J is TRBJ1-2 and V is TRBV30, with D unresolved. This CDR3 spans 12 amino acids. Germline V gene lookup returns CDR1 GTSNPN and CDR2 SVGIG (reference sequence). V gave up 0 bases and J gave up 8 bases, with 10 bases separating them. CDR3 loop: CAWSVESSGYTF. The DNA for the CDR3 is TGTGCCTGGAGTGTAGAAAGCTCCGGCTACACCTTC.

DNA of the CDR3: TGCAGCGTGGATCCGGGACAGGGGGGCCTTAACTATGGCTACACCTTC. It specifies CSVDPGQGGLNYGYTF. The V gene is TRBV29-1, the J gene TRBJ1-2; 11 nucleotides align to TRBD1. Unmatched junction bases numbered 10, after V lost 6 bases and J lost 1 base. Germline V gives CDR1 SQVTM, CDR2 ANQGSEA. CDR3 length: 16 amino acids.

V gene TRBV2 combines with J gene TRBJ1-5; no clear D gene. The CDR3 runs to 15 residues. The V end lost 3 bases, the J end lost 2 bases, and 11 bases lay between the germline ends. Looked up from germline, CDR1 is SNHLY and CDR2 is FYNNEI. CDR3 in amino acids: CASSEGGSRNQPQHF. The CDR3 region has the DNA TGTGCCAGCAGTGAGGGCGGGTCCCGCAATCAGCCCCAGCATTTT.

J is TRBJ2-1 and V is TRBV7-2; D remains ambiguous. Germline CDR1 SGHTA, CDR2 FQGNSA. The V gene lost 2 bases and the J gene lost 0 bases, with 8 bases spanning the gap. The CDR3 runs to 15 residues. CDR3 residues: CASSLQRSSYNEQFF. In nucleotides, the CDR3 is TGTGCCAGCAGCTTACAGAGAAGCTCCTACAATGAGCAGTTCTTC.

The chain employs TRBV3-1 and TRBJ2-1; TRBD2 matches 7 bases. Germline CDR1 and CDR2: LGHDT and YNNKEL (reference sequence). There are 13 residues in the CDR3. Unmatched junction bases numbered 1, after V lost 3 bases and J lost 5 bases. The chain's CDR3 is CASSQGGDNEQFF. CDR3 nucleotides: TGTGCCAGCAGCCAGGGGGGGGACAATGAGCAGTTCTTC.

This clonotype occurred a few times. The rearrangement links TRBV10-3 to TRBJ1-1; TRBD1 matches 7 bases. Trimming removed 6 bases from V and 0 bases from J; junction bases left unmatched: 1. The CDR3 length is 13 residues. Germline V CDR1 and CDR2: ENHRY, SYGVKD. The chain's CDR3 is CAIRQGLNTEAFF. CDR3 sequence (DNA): TGTGCCATCAGACAGGGGCTGAACACTGAAGCTTTCTTT.

V is TRBV29-1 and J is TRBJ2-5, with 8 bases fitting TRBD1. The germline V gene encodes CDR1 SQVTM and CDR2 ANQGSEA. CDR3 length equals 15 residues. Germline trimming cut 1 base from V and 3 bases from J; bases unmatched to any gene: 7. As DNA, the CDR3 is TGCAGCGTTGAAGGTACAGGGGGTGATGAAGAGACCCAGTACTTC. This gives the protein CSVEGTGGDEETQYF. The full variable domain, rest sourced from reference TRBV29-1 and TRBJ2-5, is SAVISQKPSRDICQRGTSLTIQCQVDSQVTMMFWYRQQPGQSLTLIATANQGSEATYESGFVIDKFPISRPNLTFSTLTVSNMSPEDSSIYLCSVEGTGGDEETQYFGPGTRLLVL.

This clonotype has ten or more counts. This sequence joins TRBV5-1 and TRBJ2-7; no firm D call. The CDR3 is 11 amino acids. V was clipped by 0 bases and J by 5 bases, with 3 bases between them. Germline V CDR1 and CDR2: SGHRS, YFSETQ. The CDR3 reads CASSLEHEQYF. The DNA for the CDR3 is TGCGCCAGCAGCTTGGAACACGAGCAGTACTTC.

In its sample, this clonotype was seen a few times. V usage is TRBV4-3 and J usage is TRBJ1-3, with a tentative D call TRBD1 (5 bases). CDR1 LGHNA and CDR2 YSLEER come from the germline V gene. The V end was cut by 5 bases, the J end by 2 bases, with 10 bases between. This CDR3 is built from 14 residues. The CDR3 protein is CASSSAGAGNTIYF. The CDR3 nucleotides are TGCGCCAGCAGCAGCGCGGGGGCTGGAAACACCATATATTTT.

This sequence joins TRBV3-1 and TRBJ2-1, with unresolved D. V gave up 5 bases and J gave up 4 bases, with 9 bases separating them. The CDR3 consists of 13 residues. Germline CDR1 LGHDT, CDR2 YNNKEL (reference sequence). The CDR3 DNA sequence: TGTGCCAGCAGCTCCCAAGGGTACAATGAGCAGTTCTTC. Amino acid sequence: CASSSQGYNEQFF.